These T cell receptor beta chains were read from a single sample in a study of cytomegalovirus exposure and HLA in healthy donors. Some clones are missing from TCRdb's copy, which holds only in-frame ones; the method was immunoSEQ multiplex PCR. The repertoire holds 75,000 or so clones, with 60% to 75% as singletons. Input material: PBMCs. These receptor sequences come from a man aged 35 to 55 in good health and CMV-seropositive. The CDR3 runs from the conserved cysteine through the conserved F or W. The D gene is left open where the match is weak. Rows give clone size only sometimes, using once, few, many, or a class for an expanded clone.

V	J	size	D	CDR3	DNA
TRBV6-1	TRBJ1-4	-	-	CASSEWGGADEKLFF	TGTGCCAGCAGTGAATGGGGGGGGGCGGACGAAAAACTGTTTTTT
TRBV6-5	TRBJ1-1	-	-	CASGSGTNTEAFF	TGTGCCAGCGGGTCGGGGACTAACACTGAAGCTTTCTTT
TRBV19	TRBJ1-6	once	TRBD1	CASSIAKGQYNSPLHF	TGTGCCAGTAGTATAGCCAAGGGACAGTATAATTCACCCCTCCACTTT
TRBV6-1	TRBJ1-1	few	TRBD1	CASSEFTGGTEAFF	TGTGCCAGCAGTGAATTTACAGGGGGCACTGAAGCTTTCTTT
TRBV16	TRBJ2-7	few	-	CASSQSAGAGTYEQYF	TGTGCCAGCAGCCAATCGGCGGGGGCCGGTACCTACGAGCAGTACTTC
TRBV15	TRBJ1-2	few	-	CATSRDRNGYTF	TGTGCCACCAGCAGAGACAGGAATGGCTACACCTTC
TRBV30	TRBJ1-5	-	-	CAWNQGGRGNQPQHF	TGTGCCTGGAACCAGGGTGGCAGGGGCAATCAGCCCCAGCATTTT
TRBV15	TRBJ1-2	-	-	CATSREEGDGYTF	TGTGCCACCAGCAGAGAAGAAGGGGATGGCTACACCTTC
TRBV12-5	TRBJ2-2	-	-	CASGLGTDTGELFF	TGTGCTAGTGGTTTGGGGACAGACACCGGGGAGCTGTTTTTT
TRBV30	TRBJ1-2	-	-	CAWRTFSRPDGYTF	TGTGCCTGGCGGACTTTTAGTAGGCCCGATGGCTACACCTTC
TRBV9	TRBJ2-1	-	-	CASSRGGISYNEQFF	TGTGCCAGCAGCCGAGGGGGTATCTCCTACAATGAGCAGTTCTTC
TRBV19	TRBJ2-3	-	TRBD2	CASSGVGGSDTQYF	TGTGCCAGTAGCGGGGTCGGGGGGTCAGATACGCAGTATTTT
TRBV2	TRBJ2-7	-	TRBD2	CASTTSGGDEQYF	TGTGCCAGTACGACTAGCGGGGGGGACGAGCAGTACTTC
TRBV6-6	TRBJ2-3	-	TRBD1	CAMGSRGTGATDTQYF	TGTGCCATGGGGAGCCGCGGGACAGGGGCCACAGATACGCAGTATTTT
TRBV27	TRBJ1-6	-	-	CASSLNGAGSPLHF	TGTGCCAGCAGTTTGAACGGGGCGGGATCACCCCTCCACTTT
TRBV9	TRBJ1-6	-	-	CASSVDPIYSYNSPLHF	TGTGCCAGCAGCGTAGATCCTATATACTCCTATAATTCACCCCTCCACTTT
TRBV18	TRBJ1-5	-	-	CASSPQGPPGPQHF	TGTGCCAGCTCACCACAGGGGCCACCGGGGCCCCAGCATTTT
TRBV11-2	TRBJ2-5	-	TRBD2	CASSLGILAGGSQETQYF	TGTGCCAGCAGCTTAGGCATCCTAGCGGGGGGTAGCCAAGAGACCCAGTACTTC
TRBV20-1	TRBJ2-1	-	TRBD1	CSAATGALRFF	TGCAGTGCTGCGACAGGGGCTTTAAGGTTCTTC
TRBV28	TRBJ1-2	-	TRBD1	CASSLRDRGYTF	TGTGCCAGCAGTCTACGGGACAGGGGCTACACCTTC
TRBV19	TRBJ2-3	-	-	CASSSGSGDTQYF	TGTGCCAGTAGTTCCGGTTCTGGAGATACGCAGTATTTT
TRBV27	TRBJ2-5	few	-	CASSLDSLQETQYF	TGTGCCAGCAGTTTGGACAGCTTACAAGAGACCCAGTACTTC
TRBV2	TRBJ2-1	few	TRBD2	CASIKERGAVDEQFF	TGTGCCAGCATAAAGGAGCGGGGGGCCGTCGATGAGCAGTTCTTC
TRBV29-1	TRBJ1-2	-	-	CSVEDVGNDYGYTF	TGCAGCGTTGAAGATGTCGGTAACGACTATGGCTACACCTTC
TRBV7-6	TRBJ2-7	-	-	CASQAYLTPLDEQYF	TGTGCCAGCCAGGCATATTTAACTCCTCTGGACGAGCAGTACTTC
TRBV28	TRBJ2-7	few	TRBD1	CASSWDREAYEQYF	TGTGCCAGCAGTTGGGACAGGGAGGCCTACGAGCAGTACTTC
TRBV2	TRBJ1-3	-	TRBD1	CASRFDRENTIYF	TGTGCCAGCCGGTTCGACAGGGAGAACACCATATATTTT
TRBV27	TRBJ1-1	-	TRBD1	CASSTGTGWASGTEAFF	TGTGCCAGCAGCACCGGGACAGGGTGGGCCAGTGGTACTGAAGCTTTCTTT
TRBV9	TRBJ1-1	-	TRBD1	CASSLTGPTEAFF	TGTGCCAGCAGCCTGACAGGGCCCACTGAAGCTTTCTTT
TRBV9	TRBJ1-1	-	-	CASSPGQLFNTEAFF	TGTGCCAGCAGCCCCGGACAGCTGTTTAACACTGAAGCTTTCTTT
TRBV15	TRBJ1-2	-	TRBD1	CATSREQGSGYTF	TGTGCCACCAGCAGGGAACAGGGGTCCGGCTACACCTTC
TRBV20-1	TRBJ1-4	few	-	CSATTRDKLFF	TGCAGTGCTACTACCAGGGATAAACTGTTTTTT
TRBV5-4	TRBJ2-5	few	TRBD2	CASSTSGGAVKTQYF	TGTGCCAGCAGCACTAGCGGGGGGGCGGTAAAGACCCAGTACTTC
TRBV5-6	TRBJ1-2	-	TRBD1	CASSLALGQGANYGYTF	TGTGCCAGCAGCTTGGCTCTGGGACAGGGTGCGAACTATGGCTACACCTTC
TRBV10-1	TRBJ2-7	-	-	CASSETGLSYEQYF	TGCGCCAGCAGTGAGACAGGGCTCTCCTACGAGCAGTACTTC
TRBV5-4	TRBJ2-3	-	TRBD1	CASSLYRGRDTDTQYF	TGTGCCAGCAGCTTGTATAGGGGGCGCGACACAGATACGCAGTATTTT
TRBV9	TRBJ2-7	-	-	CASSAGDLGGEQYF	TGTGCCAGCAGCGCCGGGGACCTCGGGGGAGAGCAGTACTTC
TRBV4-3	TRBJ1-3	-	-	CASSQDVFTLTSGNTIYF	TGCGCCAGCAGCCAAGACGTTTTCACCTTAACTTCTGGAAACACCATATATTTT
TRBV2	TRBJ1-5	-	-	CAGGTGQPQHF	TGTGCCGGGGGGACGGGTCAGCCCCAGCATTTT
TRBV14	TRBJ1-1	-	TRBD1	CASSQPTRQGRTEAFF	TGTGCCAGCAGCCAACCAACCCGACAGGGGCGGACTGAAGCTTTCTTT
TRBV29-1	TRBJ1-2	-	TRBD1	CSVQGQGPEGYTF	TGCAGCGTACAAGGACAGGGCCCGGAAGGCTACACCTTC
TRBV19	TRBJ2-4	-	-	CASSPLSGAKNIQYF	TGTGCCAGTAGCCCCTTAAGCGGGGCCAAAAACATTCAGTACTTC
TRBV30	TRBJ1-5	-	-	CAWMHRGGSNQPQHF	TGTGCCTGGATGCATAGGGGCGGTAGCAATCAGCCCCAGCATTTT
TRBV7-3	TRBJ2-3	few	-	CASSLTGGGSTDTQYF	TGTGCCAGCAGCTTAACTGGGGGGGGCAGCACAGATACGCAGTATTTT
TRBV4-1	TRBJ2-7	-	TRBD2	CASSPSGGDEQYF	TGCGCCAGCAGCCCCTCCGGGGGGGACGAGCAGTACTTC
TRBV11-3	TRBJ1-1	-	-	CASSLSGKWGTLNTEAFF	TGTGCCAGCAGCTTATCCGGTAAATGGGGGACACTGAACACTGAAGCTTTCTTT
TRBV9	TRBJ2-4	few	TRBD1	CASSGGQGVPNIQYF	TGTGCCAGCAGCGGAGGACAGGGGGTTCCAAACATTCAGTACTTC
TRBV9	TRBJ1-5	-	TRBD1	CASSVAGGQPQHF	TGTGCCAGCAGCGTAGCAGGGGGCCAGCCCCAGCATTTT
TRBV7-9	TRBJ2-2	-	-	CASSPGGTSNTGELFF	TGTGCCAGCAGCCCAGGCGGGACTTCGAACACCGGGGAGCTGTTTTTT
TRBV7-2	TRBJ1-5	-	TRBD1	CASSLALKGTGNQPQHF	TGTGCCAGCAGCTTAGCGCTTAAGGGGACAGGAAATCAGCCCCAGCATTTT
TRBV23-1	TRBJ1-2	-	TRBD1	CARGDGSPQGAFYGYTF	TGCGCCAGGGGAGACGGGTCGCCCCAGGGGGCTTTCTATGGCTACACCTTC
TRBV11-3	TRBJ2-2	-	TRBD1	CASSQTGTGGTGELFF	TGTGCTAGCAGCCAAACCGGGACAGGGGGTACCGGGGAGCTGTTTTTT
TRBV6-1	TRBJ1-1	-	-	CASSPPDTEAFF	TGTGCCAGCAGCCCCCCGGACACTGAAGCTTTCTTT
TRBV18	TRBJ2-3	-	TRBD2	CASSLGTSADTQYF	TGTGCCAGCTCACTCGGGACTAGCGCAGATACGCAGTATTTT
TRBV7-9	TRBJ1-1	-	-	CASSLRGTSSEAFF	TGTGCCAGCAGCTTACGTGGGACATCAAGTGAAGCTTTCTTT
TRBV28	TRBJ1-5	-	-	CASRPTGWRQPQHF	TGTGCCAGCAGACCTACAGGGTGGAGGCAGCCCCAGCATTTT